Below, one T cell receptor beta chain is given with its context. This clonotype was seen repeatedly, ten times or more. What this receptor recognizes is not known. No base quality information exists; no much larger clone differs at one position. The TCR beta CDR3 regions were amplified from RNA transcripts. The first round of RT-PCR for the TCR CDR3 was performed with the HTBI primer set and the Qiagen OneStep RT-PCR kit. A second multiplex PCR round built the libraries, followed by size selection and purification. Sequencing of the libraries was done on an Illumina HiSeq2000 using paired-end 100 bp reads. The study's processing was this. SOAPnuke was used to process the raw data, throwing out any read that contained adapters or uncalled bases, had a mean Phred below 15, or lacked an exact constant-primer or identifier match. COPE v1.2.5 was used to merge high-quality paired reads, and clonotypes were defined as unique nucleotide sequences. MiTCR v1.1 was used to align the clonotypes against IMGT TRBV, TRBD and TRBJ reference segments. Only V-J combinations with frequency above 0.0001, covering about 99% of repertoires, were analysed. A TCS score was defined as the ratio of F50 (clonal expansion) to E x V (chaos), with BLOSUM62-based TCRdist applied between CDR3 peptides within each V-J. Welch's t-statistics and random forest reduced around 520 V-J features to roughly 13, which were used in a naive Bayes classifier (R e1071). Using fastp at Q25 and MiXCR, TCRdb reprocessed the public reads and kept productive beta chains. Identical CDR3 proteins give one entry, which carries the most common genes and DNA. None of the V and J calls come from the authors' own analysis; TCRdb made them. The sample table holds about 210,000 distinct CDR3 sequences, of which roughly a sixth were seen once. Under 65% of the sample is in the top ten clones.

This sample is drawn from a study of T cells in Graves' hyperthyroidism and ophthalmopathy (dated by TCRdb to between 2017 and 2020). Regarding the research as a whole: Peripheral blood samples were taken at initial diagnosis, before any treatment was given. According to the paper, TCR Vbeta CDR3 sequencing was carried out on some 140 peripheral blood samples, which came from fewer than 50 ophthalmopathy, 75 or so hyperthyroidism and roughly 17 progressor patients. Whether ophthalmopathy could be predicted prospectively was tested in an independent validation cohort made up of fewer than 20 hyperthyroidism patients plus 17 patients who later progressed to ophthalmopathy. Thyroid tissue and blood T-cell repertoires from six or seven Graves' hyperthyroidism patients were also compared in the study. The approximately 90 discovery patients were randomly split 7:3 into training and test sets. Following sampling, methimazole starting at 30 mg daily was given to hyperthyroidism patients, and high-dose intravenous methylprednisolone was given to ophthalmopathy patients. TCR V-J signatures able to tell the groups apart were searched for in a discovery cohort of 90 to 100 patients, of whom about 40 had Graves' ophthalmopathy and more than 55 had stable Graves' hyperthyroidism.

The investigation overall reported the following: In validation, the model predicted progression to ophthalmopathy a median of about 6.8 months before onset, with about 67% sensitivity and 72.22% specificity. A 13 V-J signature model separated ophthalmopathy from stable hyperthyroidism, with 87.88% sensitivity and 81.08% specificity in cross-validation and 80%/75% in testing. Most expanded thyroid clonotypes (frequency above 0.001) were also detected in blood, a finding suggesting that blood repertoires may reflect thyroid immune responses. Sample size was not statistically predetermined, and blinding of investigators to group allocation was not performed.

A patient counted as having stable Graves' hyperthyroidism if no progression to ophthalmopathy occurred over 18 months of follow-up. Hyperthyroidism patients were newly diagnosed, had a disease duration of under 2 months, and were aged 18 to 65 years. Any patient with an uncontrolled infection, another autoimmune disease, pregnancy or lactation was excluded. Clinical symptoms, serum thyroxine and TRAb, thyroid ultrasound, and orbital computed tomography formed the basis for the diagnoses. PBMCs were isolated from 7.5 to 10 ml of fresh peripheral blood by Ficoll-Paque density gradient centrifugation. Trizol reagent was used to extract total RNA, and RNA quality was then checked on an Agilent 2100 Bioanalyzer. The CDR3 runs 17 amino acids, cysteine and phenylalanine included. The sequence is cut down to CDR3 DNA, 51 bases in frame from base 1. In the germline V gene, CDR1 corresponds to SGHTA and CDR2 to FQGTGA. V and J are trimmed by 5 bases and 4 bases, and the gene matches miss 8 bases of the junction.

The rearranged segments are TRBV7-3 and TRBJ2-1, with 13 bases in between that match TRBD2. This sequence was found in a man aged 45-60 years with Graves' hyperthyroidism. Sequencing input: blood. Here the CDR3 is given as CASSPRLAGGIYNEQFF. The nucleotide sequence is TGTGCCAGCAGCCCGAGACTAGCGGGAGGTATTTACAATGAGCAGTTCTTC.